The 25 T cell receptor beta chains listed next were all sequenced from one sample in a study of control samples from healthy donors and cancer patients. Produced via immunoSEQ multiplex PCR; TCRdb's table is partial and in-frame only. The sample carries 95,000 to 150,000 clones, roughly 91% recorded once. Sequencing was performed on blood. These receptors were obtained from a man between 40 and 49 years old in good health.

The J gene is TRBJ1-1, the V gene TRBV6-5; maybe TRBD1 (6 bases). This CDR3 region has 14 residues. The germline CDR1 and CDR2 sequences are MNHEY and SVGAGI. Trimming pared 0 bases from V and 4 bases from J, leaving 9 bases between. Written as DNA, the CDR3 is TGTGCCAGCAGTTACTCGGGGGCCCCCACTGAAGCTTTCTTT. It specifies CASSYSGAPTEAFF.

The V call is TRBV15, the J call TRBJ1-2; 7 nucleotides line up with TRBD1. This CDR3 region has 13 residues. Germline assignment: CDR1 LNHNV and CDR2 YYDKDF (reference sequence). Unmatched junction bases numbered 3, after V lost 8 bases and J lost 0 bases. CDR3 sequence reads: CATRDSTNYGYTF. The CDR3, as DNA: TGTGCCACCCGGGACAGCACTAACTATGGCTACACCTTC.

This chain links TRBV25-1 with TRBJ1-2, with 9 bases identical to TRBD1. V gave up 4 bases and J gave up 3 bases; unmatched junction bases: 6. CDR3 length: 15 residues. CDR1 is MGHDK, CDR2 SYGVNS, per germline. For the CDR3, the DNA is TGTGCCAGCAGTGCCAGGACAGGGGTCGACTATGGCTACACCTTC. Residues: CASSARTGVDYGYTF.

This chain connects TRBV7-9 to TRBJ2-2, with TRBD2 identical over 8 bases. CDR3 size: 17 residues. V trimming: 7 bases; J trimming: 4 bases; junction bases outside the gene matches: 14. Germline V gives CDR1 SEHNR, CDR2 FQNEAQ (reference sequence). The CDR3 region has the DNA TGTGCCAGCAACCCTAAAGGAGCGGGGGACTTCACCGGGGAGCTGTTTTTT. This codes for CASNPKGAGDFTGELFF.

The V and J genes are TRBV7-9 and TRBJ2-7; D unclear. Germline assignment: CDR1 SEHNR and CDR2 FQNEAQ (reference sequence). V lost 3 bases and J 5 bases, leaving 8 bases between the germline ends. The CDR3 extends over 12 amino acids. In DNA, the CDR3 is TGTGCCAGCAGCTTCGTCGTGGACGAGCAGTACTTC. Translating gives CASSFVVDEQYF.

The chain is built from TRBV19 and TRBJ2-2, with 7 bases fitting TRBD2. J lost 6 bases, V lost 6 bases, and 7 bases had no gene match. Germline loops: CDR1 LNHDA, CDR2 SQIVND (reference sequence). This CDR3 is built from 14 residues. This CDR3 reads CASRPGLGAGELFF. CDR3 nucleotide sequence: TGTGCCAGTAGACCCGGACTAGGGGCCGGGGAGCTGTTTTTT.

The gene calls are TRBV12-3 or TRBV12-4 and TRBJ1-2; D not certain. V shed 7 bases and J shed 0 bases, with 6 bases lying between them. The CDR3 contains 12 residues. This CDR3 is CASKVSNYGYTF. Here the CDR3 DNA reads TGTGCCAGCAAGGTTTCTAACTATGGCTACACCTTC.

The chain has TRBV10-2 and TRBJ1-2, with 9 bases fitting TRBD1. The junction had 2 bases not matched to a gene; V was cut back by 1 base and J by 5 bases. The V gene's germline CDR1 is WSHSY and CDR2 SAAADI. The length of the CDR3 is 14 residues. The CDR3 loop reads CASSEWDREYGYTF. The CDR3 region has the DNA TGCGCCAGCAGTGAGTGGGACAGGGAATATGGCTACACCTTC.

The genes are TRBV5-1 and TRBJ1-2, with TRBD1 identical over 7 bases. The CDR3 has 13 amino acids. Losses at the gene ends were 3 bases for V and 2 bases for J; bases not matched to a gene: 1. The germline V gene encodes CDR1 SGHRS and CDR2 YFSETQ. CDR3 nucleotides: TGCGCCAGCAGCTGGGGACAGAACTATGGCTACACCTTC. It codes for CASSWGQNYGYTF.

This chain joins TRBV12-5 and TRBJ1-3; 8 nucleotides match TRBD1. This CDR3 has 13 amino acids. Germline V gene data show CDR1 as LGHNT and CDR2 as FRNRAP. After removal of 6 bases from V and 8 bases from J, the junction contained 6 bases not matched to a gene. This chain's CDR3 is CASGDRGLHTIYF. CDR3 sequence (DNA): TGTGCTAGTGGCGACAGGGGATTACACACCATATATTTT.

This rearrangement joins TRBV15 to TRBJ2-7, with 7 bases that match TRBD1. CDR3 length: 17 residues. The V and J ends lost 2 bases and 5 bases, in that order; junction bases with no gene match: 15. Germline V gene data show CDR1 as LNHNV and CDR2 as YYDKDF (reference sequence). In nucleotides, the CDR3 is TGTGCCACCAGCAGAACCCTTTCGACAGGGAAAGGCGACGAGCAGTACTTC. Translation gives CATSRTLSTGKGDEQYF.

The chain uses TRBV23-1 and TRBJ2-2; 8 nucleotides line up with TRBD2. TRBV23-1 is filed as an ORF, its function uncertain. The ends lost 0 bases at V and 2 bases at J; junction bases unmatched: 8. The CDR3 extends over 18 amino acids. The CDR3 bases are TGCGCCAGCAGTCAATCCCCCTTGGCGGGGGGCAACACCGGGGAGCTGTTTTTT. Translated, it gives CASSQSPLAGGNTGELFF.

This clone turned up a few times. The germline gene is not matched at one end of the junction; a read error may be the cause. V usage is TRBV6-4 and J usage is TRBJ1-2; unclear D gene. Germline V gene lookup returns CDR1 MRHNA and CDR2 SNTAGT. This CDR3 is built from 12 residues. Written as DNA, the CDR3 is TGTGCCAGCAGTGAACGCACAGTGGGTCAAAGTTTC. Protein sequence: CASSERTVGQSF.

This rearrangement joins TRBV4-1 to TRBJ1-1; D remains ambiguous. The germline V gene has CDR1 MGHRA and CDR2 YSYEKL. Between the trimmed V and J ends, which lost 4 bases and 5 bases, there was a span of 17 bases. This CDR3 comprises 15 residues. The CDR3 spells CASSRRIALDTEAFF. CDR3 nucleotides: TGCGCCAGCAGCCGAAGGATAGCCTTGGATACTGAAGCTTTCTTT.

The chain joins TRBV18 to TRBJ1-2; no definite D call. Germline values: CDR1 KGHSH, CDR2 LQKENI. V lost 3 bases and J lost 2, with 10 bases in between. The CDR3 spans 14 residues. CDR3 nucleotides: TGTGCCAGCTCACCGGTCGAGCGGAACTATGGCTACACCTTC. It codes for CASSPVERNYGYTF.

This clone appeared a few times. J is TRBJ2-2 and V is TRBV18, with 7 nucleotides matching TRBD1. The CDR3 covers 16 residues. V was clipped by 2 bases and J by 0 bases; unmatched bases: 3. Looked up from germline, CDR1 is KGHSH and CDR2 is LQKENI. The CDR3 region has the DNA TGTGCCAGCTCACCAACCGGGACAGCGAACACCGGGGAGCTGTTTTTT. It codes for CASSPTGTANTGELFF.

The gene calls are TRBV30 and TRBJ2-5; D might be TRBD2 (6 bases). V shed 1 base and J shed 1 base, with 19 bases lying between them. Germline values: CDR1 GTSNPN, CDR2 SVGIG (reference sequence). This CDR3 contains 17 residues. CDR3 loop: CAWSANRILGLQETQYF. CDR3 DNA: TGTGCCTGGAGTGCGAATCGAATTTTGGGACTCCAAGAGACCCAGTACTTC.

J is TRBJ1-2 and V is TRBV4-3, with D unclear. Germline lookup yields CDR1 LGHNA and CDR2 YSLEER. Trimming cost V 5 bases and J 7 bases, with 20 bases left between them. The CDR3 extends over 15 amino acids. The DNA for the CDR3 is TGCGCCAGCAGCGCTTCTACCACGCCAGACTCTGGCTACACCTTC. Amino acid sequence: CASSASTTPDSGYTF.

This chain connects TRBV11-3 to TRBJ1-6; D remains ambiguous. The CDR3 is 16 residues long. Germline assignment: CDR1 SGHNT and CDR2 YENEEA. With 4 bases removed from V and 0 bases from J, the gap between germline ends came to 10 bases. The DNA for the CDR3 is TGTGCCAGCAGCTCTAGCGGTAGCTCCTATAATTCACCCCTCCACTTT. As protein: CASSSSGSSYNSPLHF.

This clone is a singleton in its sample. J is TRBJ2-5 and V is TRBV24-1, with D unresolved. Trimming took 3 bases from V and 1 from J, leaving 11 bases between them. The germline gives CDR1 KGHDR, CDR2 SFDVKD. This CDR3 has 15 amino acids. CDR3 loop: CATSDRQGFQETQYF. In DNA, the CDR3 is TGTGCCACCAGTGATCGTCAAGGATTCCAAGAGACCCAGTACTTC.

The chain recombines TRBV27 with TRBJ2-3, with 8 positions matching TRBD2. The germline CDR1 and CDR2 sequences are MNHEY and SMNVEV (reference sequence). Losses at the gene ends were 8 bases for V and 3 bases for J; bases not matched to a gene: 1. The CDR3 sequence is 12 residues long. CDR3 amino acids: CASRGGTDTQYF. In nucleotides, the CDR3 is TGTGCCAGCCGGGGGGGAACAGATACGCAGTATTTT.

The rearrangement uses TRBV3-1 (or the pseudogene TRBV3-2) and TRBJ2-6; no reliable D call. Deletions cut 0 bases from V and 1 base from J, with 13 bases between. Per germline, CDR1 LGHDT and CDR2 YNNKEL (reference sequence). The CDR3 totals 18 residues. The CDR3 region is CASSQDGFTHSGANVLTF. In DNA form, the CDR3 reads TGTGCCAGCAGCCAAGATGGGTTTACGCATTCTGGGGCCAACGTCCTGACTTTC.

This sequence joins TRBV11-3 and TRBJ2-7; D perhaps matches TRBD2 (6 bases). V was shortened by 4 bases and J by 3 bases, with 13 bases between the two germline ends. CDR1 and CDR2 from the germline V gene are SGHNT and YENEEA. This CDR3 is built from 14 residues. As DNA, the CDR3 is TGTGCCAGCAGCTGGGGAGGTATGGGCTACGAGCAGTACTTC. Protein sequence: CASSWGGMGYEQYF.

The chain couples TRBV7-9 to TRBJ2-7, with TRBD1 as a possible D gene (6 bases). CDR1 and CDR2 (germline): SEHNR, FQNEAQ (reference sequence). The CDR3 is made up of 15 amino acids. Trimming took 1 base from V and 5 from J, leaving 15 bases between them. The CDR3 DNA is TGTGCCAGCAGCTTAGAGGGGGTAAGGTCGAACGAGCAGTACTTC. It specifies CASSLEGVRSNEQYF.

This clone was seen only once. The rearrangement uses TRBV14 and TRBJ2-1; D perhaps matches TRBD1 (5 bases). Trimming stripped 5 bases from V and 4 bases from J, with 12 bases between. The germline CDR1 and CDR2 sequences are SGHDN and FVKESK. CDR3 size: 14 residues. In DNA, the CDR3 is TGTGCCAGCAGCGCCACAGGAGCATACAATGAGCAGTTCTTC. Its translation is CASSATGAYNEQFF.